One and the same sample provided the 4 T cell receptor beta chains below, sequenced in a study of cytomegalovirus exposure and HLA in healthy donors. The PCR employed 60 Vbeta primers together with 13 Jbeta primers. The repertoire was sequenced with immunoSEQ multiplex PCR; TCRdb's copy has only in-frame clones and lacks some. The sample table includes some 130,000 clones. The source material was PBMCs. These receptors all come from a woman in her forties in good health and CMV-seropositive.

V usage is TRBV6-1 and J usage is TRBJ2-3; 10 bases align to TRBD1. The V gene's germline CDR1 is MNHNS and CDR2 SASEGT. The CDR3 sequence is 15 residues long. With 7 bases clipped from V and 5 bases from J, the junction kept 9 bases outside the gene matches. CDR3 DNA sequence: TGTGCCAGCAAAAGAGACAGGGGGCTTCAAGATACGCAGTATTTT. Translation: CASKRDRGLQDTQYF.

The chain's CDR3 is CASTLVAGLNTGELFF. CDR3 coding DNA: TGTGCCAGCACCCTCGTAGCGGGACTAAACACCGGGGAGCTGTTTTTT. The chain links TRBV7-9 to TRBJ2-2; 8 positions match TRBD2. The V and J ends lost 7 bases and 2 bases, in that order; junction bases with no gene match: 9. This CDR3 is 16 amino acids long. Germline CDR1 reads SEHNR; CDR2 reads FQNEAQ (reference sequence).

This chain uses TRBV10-3 with TRBJ2-1; D is unclear. Germline lookup yields CDR1 ENHRY and CDR2 SYGVKD. V was clipped by 10 bases and J by 10 bases, with 8 bases between them. The CDR3 spans 9 residues. CDR3 DNA sequence: TGTGCCACCCTAAGCGAGCAGTTCTTC. It codes for CATLSEQFF.

This sequence joins TRBV29-1 and TRBJ2-1; 7 nucleotides agree with TRBD2. CDR3 length: 16 residues. Germline CDR1 and CDR2: SQVTM and ANQGSEA. V lost 0 bases, J lost 0 bases, and 5 bases stayed unmatched. In DNA, the CDR3 is TGCAGCGTTGAAGACGGCCTAGCGGACTCCTACAATGAGCAGTTCTTC. This encodes CSVEDGLADSYNEQFF.